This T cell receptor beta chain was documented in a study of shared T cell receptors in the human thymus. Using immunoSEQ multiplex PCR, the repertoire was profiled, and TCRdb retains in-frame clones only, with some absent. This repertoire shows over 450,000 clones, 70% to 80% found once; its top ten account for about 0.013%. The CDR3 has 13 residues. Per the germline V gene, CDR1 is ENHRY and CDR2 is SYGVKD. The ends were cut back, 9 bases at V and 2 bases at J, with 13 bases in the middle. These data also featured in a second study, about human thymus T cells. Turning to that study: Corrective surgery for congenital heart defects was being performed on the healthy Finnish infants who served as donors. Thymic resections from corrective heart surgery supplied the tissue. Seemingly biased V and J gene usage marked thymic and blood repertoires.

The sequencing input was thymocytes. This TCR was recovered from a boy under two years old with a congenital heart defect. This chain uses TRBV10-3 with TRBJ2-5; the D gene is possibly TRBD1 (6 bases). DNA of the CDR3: TGTGCCATGGCGTCCGGACAGCAAGAGACCCAGTACTTC. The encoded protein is CAMASGQQETQYF.